The rows below give T cell receptor beta chains drawn from one sample of a study of CD4 T cells in relation to SARS-CoV-2 and coronaviruses. Some clones are missing from TCRdb's copy, which holds only in-frame ones; the method was immunoSEQ multiplex PCR. Among about 56,000 clones, 92% were seen once, and the ten largest hold about 0.4%. Source material: naive CD4+ T cells from PBMCs. The receptor set was obtained from an adult with COVID-19. Both conserved end residues are part of each CDR3. D genes are given only for firm matches. Where a row states a size, it is once, few, many or the class of an expanded clone; other rows omit it.

j_call v_call d_call clone_size cdr3_aa cdr3_nt
TRBJ2-3 TRBV4-1 TRBD2 NA CASSRGAGGLPDTQYF TGCGCCAGCAGCCGTGGAGCGGGAGGGCTGCCAGATACGCAGTATTTT
TRBJ1-5 TRBV5-4 NA once CASSSGNQPQHF TGTGCCAGCAGCTCAGGGAATCAGCCCCAGCATTTT
TRBJ2-2 TRBV2 NA NA CASSSELGGELFF TGTGCCAGCAGCTCCGAGTTGGGCGGGGAGCTGTTTTTT
TRBJ1-2 TRBV5-1 TRBD1 NA CASSLSEATGTF TGCGCCAGCAGCTTAAGCGAAGCGACAGGGACCTTC
TRBJ1-2 TRBV3-1/TRBV3-2 TRBD1 NA CASSQDQGAYGYTF TGTGCCAGCAGCCAAGATCAGGGGGCGTATGGCTACACCTTC
TRBJ2-1 TRBV20-1 NA NA CSARKRNEQFF TGCAGTGCTAGGAAAAGAAATGAGCAGTTCTTC
TRBJ2-7 TRBV20-1 TRBD2 NA CSASSMGASGRASPYEQYF TGCAGTGCTAGTTCGATGGGGGCCAGCGGGAGGGCCAGCCCCTACGAGCAGTACTTC
TRBJ1-6 TRBV28 TRBD1 NA CASGQRTGSSPLHF TGTGCCAGCGGGCAGAGGACAGGGAGTTCACCCCTCCACTTT
TRBJ2-1 TRBV7-3 TRBD2 NA CASSLRLAGGYNEQFF TGTGCCAGCAGCCTCCGACTAGCGGGAGGGTACAATGAGCAGTTCTTC
TRBJ1-3 TRBV4-1 NA NA CASSQGPGNSGNTIYF TGCGCCAGCAGCCAAGGCCCTGGGAACTCTGGAAACACCATATATTTT
TRBJ2-1 TRBV6-1 TRBD2 NA CASSEDIAGEGGEQFF TGTGCCAGCAGTGAAGATATAGCGGGAGAGGGCGGTGAGCAGTTCTTC
TRBJ2-7 TRBV6-2/TRBV6-3 TRBD2 NA CASSTTSGASYEQYF TGTGCCAGCAGTACGACTAGCGGGGCCTCCTACGAGCAGTACTTC
TRBJ1-4 TRBV3-1/TRBV3-2 NA NA CASSQVGGKNEKLFF TGTGCCAGCAGCCAAGTGGGTGGGAAGAATGAAAAACTGTTTTTT
TRBJ1-1 TRBV18 NA NA CASSPVARTEAFF TGTGCCAGCTCACCGGTGGCTCGGACTGAAGCTTTCTTT
TRBJ2-7 TRBV6-6 NA NA CASSWVSTYEQYF TGTGCCAGCAGTTGGGTCTCAACCTACGAGCAGTACTTC
TRBJ2-3 TRBV5-4 NA NA CASSPGGRTDTQYF TGTGCCAGCAGCCCCGGGGGCCGCACAGATACGCAGTATTTT
TRBJ2-4 TRBV28 NA NA CASSPVRDVYAGNQYF TGTGCCAGCAGTCCCGTTCGGGACGTCTATGCTGGTAATCAGTACTTC
TRBJ2-3 TRBV28 TRBD1 NA CASRSTGADTQYF TGTGCCAGCAGATCAACAGGGGCAGATACGCAGTATTTT
TRBJ2-5 TRBV3-1/TRBV3-2 NA NA CASSRTQGMETQYF TGTGCCAGCAGCCGCACGCAGGGGATGGAGACCCAGTACTTC
TRBJ2-5 TRBV28 NA NA CASSPGRFSTQYF TGTGCCAGCAGCCCCGGGCGATTCTCGACCCAGTACTTC
TRBJ1-3 TRBV6-5 NA NA CASSTGFSSGNTIYF TGTGCCAGTAGTACAGGGTTTTCCTCTGGAAACACCATATATTTT
TRBJ1-4 TRBV2 TRBD1 NA CASSEEQGSEKLFF TGTGCCAGCAGTGAGGAACAGGGGAGTGAAAAACTGTTTTTT
TRBJ2-2 TRBV28 TRBD1 NA CASIAAGQGIKELFF TGTGCCAGCATCGCCGCGGGACAGGGGATCAAGGAGCTGTTTTTT
TRBJ2-5 TRBV7-9 NA NA CASSAGGGGRETQYF TGTGCCAGCAGCGCTGGGGGGGGCGGCCGGGAGACCCAGTACTTC
TRBJ2-7 TRBV30 NA NA CAWSDHPGASYEQYF TGTGCCTGGAGTGACCACCCGGGAGCGAGCTACGAGCAGTACTTC
TRBJ1-3 TRBV18 NA NA CASSPGGAGNTIYF TGTGCCAGCTCGCCAGGTGGAGCTGGAAACACCATATATTTT
TRBJ2-7 TRBV28 NA NA CASTHLGGHSYEQYF TGTGCCAGCACACATTTGGGGGGTCACTCCTACGAGCAGTACTTC
TRBJ2-1 TRBV7-6 TRBD2 NA CASSLALAGGPSRNEQFF TGTGCCAGCAGCTTAGCGCTAGCGGGAGGGCCCTCGAGGAATGAGCAGTTCTTC
TRBJ1-1 TRBV5-4 NA NA CASSLGGLRKGAFF TGTGCCAGCAGTTTGGGGGGCCTCAGAAAGGGAGCTTTCTTT
TRBJ2-1 TRBV30 NA NA CAWKGVGSSNEQFF TGTGCCTGGAAAGGGGTAGGAAGTAGCAATGAGCAGTTCTTC
TRBJ2-1 TRBV20-1 NA once CSASHSNEQFF TGCAGTGCTAGTCACAGTAATGAGCAGTTCTTC
TRBJ2-3 TRBV7-2 NA NA CASSLGGTGSTDTQYF TGTGCCAGCAGCTTAGGAGGTACGGGAAGCACAGATACGCAGTATTTT
TRBJ2-7 TRBV7-9 NA few CASRPSASSYEQYF TGTGCCAGCAGGCCTAGCGCGAGCTCCTACGAGCAGTACTTC
TRBJ2-1 TRBV9 TRBD2 NA CASSARLAGVGNEQFF TGTGCCAGCAGCGCCAGACTAGCGGGAGTGGGTAATGAGCAGTTCTTC
TRBJ2-3 TRBV6-1 TRBD1 NA CASSDRGSDTQYF TGTGCCAGCAGTGACAGGGGGAGCGATACGCAGTATTTT
TRBJ2-2 TRBV6-5 NA NA CASSYFTGELFF TGTGCCAGCAGTTACTTCACCGGGGAGCTGTTTTTT
TRBJ1-2 TRBV2 NA NA CASRADRFTKYGYTF TGTGCCAGCAGGGCGGACCGATTTACTAAGTATGGCTACACCTTC
TRBJ2-1 TRBV5-1 TRBD1 NA CASSYPTGGSYNEQFF TGCGCCAGCAGCTACCCTACAGGGGGCTCCTACAATGAGCAGTTCTTC
TRBJ2-7 TRBV5-4 NA NA CASSFFSAPSYEQYF TGTGCCAGCAGCTTCTTCTCGGCTCCTTCCTACGAGCAGTACTTC
TRBJ1-2 TRBV5-5 NA NA CASSLYSFFGGGVTGYTF TGTGCCAGCAGCTTATACTCGTTTTTCGGGGGAGGGGTGACTGGCTACACCTTC
TRBJ2-3 TRBV3-1/TRBV3-2 NA NA CASSHRADTQYF TGTGCCAGCAGCCACAGAGCAGATACGCAGTATTTT
TRBJ2-7 TRBV5-5 NA NA CASSPAPVYEQYF TGTGCCAGCAGCCCCGCCCCTGTCTACGAGCAGTACTTC
TRBJ2-7 TRBV6-5 NA NA CASSYSAVYEQYF TGTGCCAGCAGTTACTCTGCCGTCTACGAGCAGTACTTC
TRBJ2-5 TRBV7-9 TRBD1 NA CASSRGQGETQYF TGTGCCAGCAGCAGAGGACAGGGAGAGACCCAGTACTTC
TRBJ2-1 TRBV2 TRBD2 NA CASSVPAKSGGRGYNEQFF TGTGCCAGCAGTGTACCGGCAAAGTCGGGCGGGAGGGGCTACAATGAGCAGTTCTTC
TRBJ1-6 TRBV5-1 NA few CASSARNRVLTYNSPLHF TGCGCCAGCAGCGCTAGGAACAGGGTTCTAACCTATAATTCACCCCTCCACTTT
TRBJ2-7 TRBV19 TRBD1 NA CASSISGGQGRYEQYF TGTGCCAGTAGTATCTCAGGGGGCCAGGGGCGCTACGAGCAGTACTTC
TRBJ2-7 TRBV28 NA NA CASSSGARYEQYF TGTGCCAGCAGCAGCGGAGCCCGCTACGAGCAGTACTTC
TRBJ2-5 TRBV5-4 NA NA CASSRPFQETQYF TGTGCCAGCAGCCGGCCGTTCCAAGAGACCCAGTACTTC
TRBJ2-7 TRBV10-2 TRBD2 once CASSESRASGASYEQYF TGCGCCAGCAGTGAGTCGAGAGCTAGCGGGGCCTCCTACGAGCAGTACTTC
TRBJ2-7 TRBV28 NA NA CASLSRWNIYEQYF TGTGCCTCCTTGTCTAGGTGGAATATATACGAGCAGTACTTC